A single T cell receptor (beta chain) is shown here with its context. This record belongs to a study of T cell repertoires in cytomegalovirus infection. TCRdb used MiXCR to reprocess the reads, holding one entry per CDR3 protein. The top ten hold approximately 25% of the sample, which has around 200,000 distinct CDR3 sequences, roughly a sixth seen once. J lost 8 bases, V lost 6 bases, and 9 bases had no gene match. Germline V CDR1 and CDR2: LGHNA, YSLEER. The CDR3 spans 14 residues. The chain has TRBV4-3 and TRBJ1-4; 7 nucleotides agree with TRBD1. This receptor was obtained from a human donor in good health (CMV status not recorded). Some clones in this sample may be carry-over from other donors' samples. Material for sequencing was CD8+ T cells from PBMCs. CDR3 residues: CASSQTRGAEKLFF. CDR3 nucleotide sequence: TGCGCCAGCAGTCAAACCAGGGGGGCGGAAAAACTGTTTTTT.